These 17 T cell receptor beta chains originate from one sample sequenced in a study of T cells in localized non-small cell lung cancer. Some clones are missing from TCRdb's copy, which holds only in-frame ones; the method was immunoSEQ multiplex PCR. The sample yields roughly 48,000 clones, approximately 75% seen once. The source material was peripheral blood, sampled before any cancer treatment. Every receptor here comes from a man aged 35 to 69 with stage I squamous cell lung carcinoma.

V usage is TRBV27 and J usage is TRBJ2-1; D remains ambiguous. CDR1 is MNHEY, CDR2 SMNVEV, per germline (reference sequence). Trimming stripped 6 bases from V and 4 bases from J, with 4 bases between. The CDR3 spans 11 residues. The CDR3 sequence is CASSRYNEQFF. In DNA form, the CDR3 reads TGTGCCAGCAGCCGATACAATGAGCAGTTCTTC.

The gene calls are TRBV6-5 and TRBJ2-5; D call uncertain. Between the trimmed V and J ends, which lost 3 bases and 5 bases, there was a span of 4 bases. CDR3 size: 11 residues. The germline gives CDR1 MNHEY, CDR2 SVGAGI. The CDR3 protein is CASSYTETQYF. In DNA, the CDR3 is TGTGCCAGCAGTTATACGGAGACCCAGTACTTC.

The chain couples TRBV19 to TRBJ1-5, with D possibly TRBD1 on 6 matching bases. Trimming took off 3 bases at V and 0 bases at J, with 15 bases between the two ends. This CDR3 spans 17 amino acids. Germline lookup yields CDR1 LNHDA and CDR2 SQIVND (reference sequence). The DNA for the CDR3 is TGTGCCAGTAGTATTTTGGGATGGACAGCTAGCAATCAGCCCCAGCATTTT. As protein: CASSILGWTASNQPQHF.

The chain's CDR3 is CASSPHGSPNTIYF. CDR3 nucleotides: TGTGCCAGCAGCCCTCACGGAAGCCCGAACACCATATATTTT. The chain joins TRBV6-5 to TRBJ1-3; D remains unclear. Trimming cost V 6 bases and J 7 bases, with 16 bases left between them. Germline CDR1 is MNHEY and CDR2 is SVGAGI. The CDR3 extends over 14 amino acids.

The CDR3 coding sequence is TGCGCCAGCAGCCAAGAGGGACTAGCGGCCCTTTCCTACGAGCAGTACTTC. This codes for CASSQEGLAALSYEQYF. The rearrangement links TRBV4-3 to TRBJ2-7; TRBD2 aligns across 11 bases. CDR3 size: 17 residues. V shed 0 bases and J 1 base; nucleotides not matched to a gene: 5. CDR1 and CDR2 from the germline V gene are LGHNA and YSLEER.

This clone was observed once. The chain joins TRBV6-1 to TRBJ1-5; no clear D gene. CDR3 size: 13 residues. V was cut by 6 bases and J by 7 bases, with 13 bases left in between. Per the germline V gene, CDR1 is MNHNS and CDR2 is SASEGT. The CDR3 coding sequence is TGTGCCAGCAGCTCACTTACCGGACAGCCCCAGCATTTT. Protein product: CASSSLTGQPQHF.

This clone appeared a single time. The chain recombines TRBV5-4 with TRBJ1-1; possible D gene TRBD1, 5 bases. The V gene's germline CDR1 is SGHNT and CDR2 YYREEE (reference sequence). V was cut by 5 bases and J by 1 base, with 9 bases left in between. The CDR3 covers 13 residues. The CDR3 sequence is CASRPGRNTEAFF. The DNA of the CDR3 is TGTGCCAGCAGACCGGGACGGAACACTGAAGCTTTCTTT.

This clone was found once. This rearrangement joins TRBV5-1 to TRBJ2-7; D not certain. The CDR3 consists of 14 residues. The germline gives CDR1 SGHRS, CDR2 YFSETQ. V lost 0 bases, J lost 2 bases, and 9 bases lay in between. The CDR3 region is CASSLEALAYEQYF. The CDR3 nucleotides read TGCGCCAGCAGCTTGGAGGCGCTCGCCTACGAGCAGTACTTC.

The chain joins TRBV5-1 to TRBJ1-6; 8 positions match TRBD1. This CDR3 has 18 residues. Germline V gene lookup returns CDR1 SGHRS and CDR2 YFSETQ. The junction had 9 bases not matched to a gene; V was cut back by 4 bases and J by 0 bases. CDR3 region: CASSPGGGQDSYNSPLHF. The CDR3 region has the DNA TGCGCCAGCAGCCCCGGAGGGGGACAGGACTCCTATAATTCACCCCTCCACTTT.

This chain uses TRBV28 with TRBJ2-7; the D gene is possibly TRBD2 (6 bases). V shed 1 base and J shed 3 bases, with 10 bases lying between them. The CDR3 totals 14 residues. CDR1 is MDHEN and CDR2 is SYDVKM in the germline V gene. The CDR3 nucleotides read TGTGCCAGCAGTTTATCTGGGGGGAACTACGAGCAGTACTTC. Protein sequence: CASSLSGGNYEQYF.

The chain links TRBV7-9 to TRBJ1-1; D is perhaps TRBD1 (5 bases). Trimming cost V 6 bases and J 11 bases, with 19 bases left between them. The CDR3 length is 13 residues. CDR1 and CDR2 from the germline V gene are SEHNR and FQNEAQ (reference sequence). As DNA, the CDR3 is TGTGCCAGCAGTCCGACGAATGGCGGGGGGGCTTTCTTT. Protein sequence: CASSPTNGGGAFF.

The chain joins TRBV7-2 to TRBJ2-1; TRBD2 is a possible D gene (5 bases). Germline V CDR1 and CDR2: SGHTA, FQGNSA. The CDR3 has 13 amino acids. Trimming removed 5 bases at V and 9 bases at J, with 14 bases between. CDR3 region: CASSLPSHPEQFF. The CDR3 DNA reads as TGTGCCAGCAGCCTTCCTAGCCATCCTGAGCAGTTCTTC.

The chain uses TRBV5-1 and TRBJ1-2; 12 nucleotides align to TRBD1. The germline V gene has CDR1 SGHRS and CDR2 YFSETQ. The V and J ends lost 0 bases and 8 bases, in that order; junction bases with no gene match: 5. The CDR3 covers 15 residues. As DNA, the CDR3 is TGCGCCAGCAGCTTGGCCGGGACAGGGGGCGAAGGCTACACCTTC. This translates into CASSLAGTGGEGYTF.

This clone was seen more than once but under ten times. Written as DNA, the CDR3 is TGTGCCTGGAGTGTACCCGGGTCGGCCTCCTATGGCTACACCTTC. Translation gives CAWSVPGSASYGYTF. The chain links TRBV30 to TRBJ1-2; unclear D gene. The length of the CDR3 is 15 residues. V dropped 0 bases and J dropped 4 bases, with 15 bases sitting between them. Germline V gene sequence: CDR1 GTSNPN, CDR2 SVGIG (reference sequence). Drawing the rest from reference TRBV30 and TRBJ1-2, the complete variable domain is SQTIHQWPATLVQPVGSPLSLECTVEGTSNPNLYWYRQAAGRGLQLLFYSVGIGQISSEVPQNLSASRPQDRQFILSSKKLLLSDSGFYLCAWSVPGSASYGYTFGSGTRLTVV.

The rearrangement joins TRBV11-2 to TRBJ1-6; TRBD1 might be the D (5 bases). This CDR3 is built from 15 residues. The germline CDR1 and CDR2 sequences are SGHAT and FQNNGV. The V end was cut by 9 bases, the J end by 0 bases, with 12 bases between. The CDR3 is CASLGPTSYNSPLHF. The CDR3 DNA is TGTGCCAGTTTGGGGCCCACCTCCTATAATTCACCCCTCCACTTT.

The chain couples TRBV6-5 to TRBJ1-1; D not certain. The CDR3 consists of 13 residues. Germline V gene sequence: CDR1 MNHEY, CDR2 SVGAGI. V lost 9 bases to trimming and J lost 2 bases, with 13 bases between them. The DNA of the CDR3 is TGTGCCAGGGCGGACCGAGTAAACACTGAAGCTTTCTTT. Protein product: CARADRVNTEAFF.

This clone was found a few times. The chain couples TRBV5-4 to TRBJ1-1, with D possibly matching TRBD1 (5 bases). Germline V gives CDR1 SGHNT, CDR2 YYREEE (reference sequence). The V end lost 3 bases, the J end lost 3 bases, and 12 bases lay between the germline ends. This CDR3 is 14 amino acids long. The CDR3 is CASSSPGRDTEAFF. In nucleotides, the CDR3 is TGTGCCAGCAGCTCTCCGGGACGCGACACTGAAGCTTTCTTT.